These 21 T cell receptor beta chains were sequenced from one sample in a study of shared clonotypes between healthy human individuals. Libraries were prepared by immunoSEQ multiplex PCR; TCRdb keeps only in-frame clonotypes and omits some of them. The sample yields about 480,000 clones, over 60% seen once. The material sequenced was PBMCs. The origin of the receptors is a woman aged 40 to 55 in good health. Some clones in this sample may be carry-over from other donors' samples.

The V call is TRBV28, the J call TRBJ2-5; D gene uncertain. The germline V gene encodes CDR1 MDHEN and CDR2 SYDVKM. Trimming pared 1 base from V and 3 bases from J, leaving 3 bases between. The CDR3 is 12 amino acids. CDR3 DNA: TGTGCCAGCAGTTTATTGAAAGAGACCCAGTACTTC. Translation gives CASSLLKETQYF. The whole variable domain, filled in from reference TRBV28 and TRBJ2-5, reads DVKVTQSSRYLVKRTGEKVFLECVQDMDHENMFWYRQDPGLGLRLIYFSYDVKMKEKGDIPEGYSVSREKKERFSLILESASTNQTSMYLCASSLLKETQYFGPGTRLLVL.

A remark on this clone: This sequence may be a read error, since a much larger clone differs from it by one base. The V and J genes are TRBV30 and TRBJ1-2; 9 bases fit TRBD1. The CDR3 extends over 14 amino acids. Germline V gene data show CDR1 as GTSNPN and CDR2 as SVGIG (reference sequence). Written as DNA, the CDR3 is TGTGCCTGGAGGTGGACAGGGGCGGGCTATTGCTACACCTTC. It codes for CAWRWTGAGYCYTF.

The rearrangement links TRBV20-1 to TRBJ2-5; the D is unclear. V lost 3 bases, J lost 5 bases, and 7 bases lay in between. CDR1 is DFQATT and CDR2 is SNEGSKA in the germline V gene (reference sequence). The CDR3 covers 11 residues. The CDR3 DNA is TGCAGTGCTAGGTGGGGTGAGACCCAGTACTTC. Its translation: CSARWGETQYF.

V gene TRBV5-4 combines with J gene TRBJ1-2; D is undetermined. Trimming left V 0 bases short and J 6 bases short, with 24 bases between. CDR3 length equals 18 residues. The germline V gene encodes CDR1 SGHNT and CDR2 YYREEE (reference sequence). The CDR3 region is CASSLAARTWPGVNGYTF. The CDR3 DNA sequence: TGTGCCAGCAGCTTGGCCGCGCGGACGTGGCCAGGTGTCAATGGCTACACCTTC.

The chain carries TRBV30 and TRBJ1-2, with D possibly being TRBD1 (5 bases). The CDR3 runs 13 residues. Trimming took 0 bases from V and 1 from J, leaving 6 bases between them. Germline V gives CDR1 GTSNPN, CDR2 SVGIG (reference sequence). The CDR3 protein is CAWSVQVNYGYTF. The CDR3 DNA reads TGTGCCTGGAGTGTACAGGTTAACTATGGCTACACCTTC.

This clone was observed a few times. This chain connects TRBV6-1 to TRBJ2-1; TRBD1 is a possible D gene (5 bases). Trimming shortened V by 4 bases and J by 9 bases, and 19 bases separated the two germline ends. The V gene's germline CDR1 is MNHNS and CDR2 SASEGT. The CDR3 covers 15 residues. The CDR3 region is CASSVDTGNNREQFF. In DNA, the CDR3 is TGTGCCAGCAGTGTGGACACGGGTAACAATCGTGAGCAGTTCTTC.

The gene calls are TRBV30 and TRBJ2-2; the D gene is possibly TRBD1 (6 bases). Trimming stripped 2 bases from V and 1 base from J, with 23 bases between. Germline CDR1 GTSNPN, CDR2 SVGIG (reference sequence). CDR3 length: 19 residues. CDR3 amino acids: CAWSTKTGTLKGNTGELFF. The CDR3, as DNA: TGTGCCTGGAGTACCAAAACCGGGACACTCAAGGGGAACACCGGGGAGCTGTTTTTT.

The CDR3, as DNA: TGCGCCAGCAGCCCCTTGGACAGGGAGAAGGGCTACACCTTC. It specifies CASSPLDREKGYTF. V gene TRBV4-3 combines with J gene TRBJ1-2; 8 bases align to TRBD1. V lost 4 bases, J lost 8 bases, and 9 bases stayed unmatched. The CDR3 runs 14 residues. The germline CDR1 and CDR2 sequences are LGHNA and YSLEER.

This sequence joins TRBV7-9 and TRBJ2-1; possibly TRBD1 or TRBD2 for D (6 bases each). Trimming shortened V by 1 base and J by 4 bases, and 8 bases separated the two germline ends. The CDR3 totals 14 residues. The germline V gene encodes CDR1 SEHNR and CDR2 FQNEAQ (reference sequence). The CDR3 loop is CASSLEGGYNEQFF. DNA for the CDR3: TGTGCCAGCAGCTTAGAGGGGGGTTACAATGAGCAGTTCTTC.

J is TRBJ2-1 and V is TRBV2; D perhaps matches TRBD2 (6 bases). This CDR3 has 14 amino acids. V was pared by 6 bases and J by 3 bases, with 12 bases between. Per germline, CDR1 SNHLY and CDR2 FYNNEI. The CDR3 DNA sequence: TGTGCCAGCAGGGGACTCTCCGGCTACAATGAGCAGTTCTTC. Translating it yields CASRGLSGYNEQFF.

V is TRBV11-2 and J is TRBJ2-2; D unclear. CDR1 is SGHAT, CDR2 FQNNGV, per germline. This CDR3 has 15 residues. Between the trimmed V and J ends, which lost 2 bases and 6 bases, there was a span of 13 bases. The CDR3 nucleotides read TGTGCCAGCAGCTTAAATCAACCCGGTGCCGGGGAGCTGTTTTTT. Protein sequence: CASSLNQPGAGELFF.

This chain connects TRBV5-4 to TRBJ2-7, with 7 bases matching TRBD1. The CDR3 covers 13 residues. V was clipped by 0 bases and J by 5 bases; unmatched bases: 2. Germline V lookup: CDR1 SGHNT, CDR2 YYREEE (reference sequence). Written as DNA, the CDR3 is TGTGCCAGCAGCTTGGACAGGGGCCACGAGCAGTACTTC. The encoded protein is CASSLDRGHEQYF.

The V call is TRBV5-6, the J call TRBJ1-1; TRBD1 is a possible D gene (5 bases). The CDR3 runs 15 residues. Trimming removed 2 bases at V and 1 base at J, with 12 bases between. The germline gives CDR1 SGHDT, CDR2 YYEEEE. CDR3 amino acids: CASSFWWQGNTEAFF. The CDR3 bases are TGTGCCAGCAGCTTCTGGTGGCAGGGGAACACTGAAGCTTTCTTT.

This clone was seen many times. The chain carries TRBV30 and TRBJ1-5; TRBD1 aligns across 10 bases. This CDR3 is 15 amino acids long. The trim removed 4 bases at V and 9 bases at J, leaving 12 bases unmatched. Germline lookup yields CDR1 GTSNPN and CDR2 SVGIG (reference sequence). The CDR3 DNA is TGTGCCTGGAACCCGACAGGGGGCGCGGAAAGGCCCCAGCATTTT. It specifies CAWNPTGGAERPQHF.

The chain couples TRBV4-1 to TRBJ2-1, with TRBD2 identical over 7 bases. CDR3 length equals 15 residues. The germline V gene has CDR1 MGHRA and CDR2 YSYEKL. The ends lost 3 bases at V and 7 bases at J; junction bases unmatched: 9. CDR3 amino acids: CASSQQRGRKNEQFF. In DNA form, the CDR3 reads TGCGCCAGCAGCCAGCAGCGGGGTAGGAAGAATGAGCAGTTCTTC.

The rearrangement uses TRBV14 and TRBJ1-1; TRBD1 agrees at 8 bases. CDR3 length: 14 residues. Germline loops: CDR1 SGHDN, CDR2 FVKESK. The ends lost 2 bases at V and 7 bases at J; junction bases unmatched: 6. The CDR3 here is CASSQRPDRGEAFF. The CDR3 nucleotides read TGTGCCAGCAGCCAAAGGCCCGACAGGGGTGAAGCTTTCTTT.

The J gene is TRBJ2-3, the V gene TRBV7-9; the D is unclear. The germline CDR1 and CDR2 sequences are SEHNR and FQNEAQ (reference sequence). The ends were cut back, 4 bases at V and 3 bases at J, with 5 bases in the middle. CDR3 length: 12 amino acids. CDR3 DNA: TGTGCCAGCAGCTCTGGGACAGATACGCAGTATTTT. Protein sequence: CASSSGTDTQYF.

CDR3 region: CASSIEGYGYGYTF. CDR3 bases: TGTGCCAGTAGTATAGAAGGGTACGGCTATGGCTACACCTTC. V and J are TRBV19 and TRBJ1-2, with D uncertain. The CDR3 spans 14 residues. Trimming cost V 0 bases and J 4 bases, with 9 bases left between them. Per the germline V gene, CDR1 is LNHDA and CDR2 is SQIVND (reference sequence).

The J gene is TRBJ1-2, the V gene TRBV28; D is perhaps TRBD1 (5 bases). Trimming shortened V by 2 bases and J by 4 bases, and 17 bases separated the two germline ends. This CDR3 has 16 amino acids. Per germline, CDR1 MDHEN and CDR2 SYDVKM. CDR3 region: CASSLLDARQIYGYTF. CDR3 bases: TGTGCCAGCAGTTTACTCGACGCGAGACAGATCTATGGCTACACCTTC.

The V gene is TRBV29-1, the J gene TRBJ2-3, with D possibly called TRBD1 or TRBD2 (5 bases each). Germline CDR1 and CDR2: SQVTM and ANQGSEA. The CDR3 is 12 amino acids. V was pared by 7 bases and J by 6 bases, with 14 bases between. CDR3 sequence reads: CSGEGVADTQYF. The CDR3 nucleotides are TGCAGCGGGGAAGGGGTAGCGGATACGCAGTATTTT.

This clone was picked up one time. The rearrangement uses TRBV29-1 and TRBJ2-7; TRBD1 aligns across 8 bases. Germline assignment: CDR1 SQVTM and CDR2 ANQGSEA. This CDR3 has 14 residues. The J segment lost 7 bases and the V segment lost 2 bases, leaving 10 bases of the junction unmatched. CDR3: CSVEIGQGISEQYF. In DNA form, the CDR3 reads TGCAGCGTTGAAATAGGACAGGGAATATCTGAGCAGTACTTC.